This T cell receptor beta chain was captured by sequencing in a study of blood T cells in healthy people across ages. Points on this clonotype: Its antigen is still unknown.

Whole-study results and caveats: The unknown donor CMV status may have confounded expanded clonotype changes.

A second about 7 to 12 cycle PCR used barcoded and J-beta primers. TCRdb passed the 5' RACE reads through MiXCR, listing each CDR3 protein once. The repertoire holds 1,500,000 or so distinct CDR3 sequences, with approximately 59% as singletons. Peripheral blood was drawn, approximately 9.7 milliliters per donor. The germline gives CDR1 MNHEY, CDR2 SVGAGI. This CDR3 is 13 amino acids long. V was shortened by 5 bases and J by 5 bases, with 10 bases between the two germline ends. The sequenced material came from blood. The TCR originated in a man aged 18 to 29 in good health. The chain links TRBV6-5 to TRBJ2-1; D may be TRBD1 or TRBD2 (5 bases each). The DNA for the CDR3 is TGTGCCAGCAGTGCCCCGGGGCACAATGAGCAGTTCTTC. This gives the protein CASSAPGHNEQFF.